This TCR beta chain was identified in a study of cytomegalovirus exposure and HLA in healthy donors. Findings of the study overall: Presence/absence analyses supposed approximately even sequencing depth among donors.

The CDR3 is 13 amino acids. The V end was cut by 3 bases, the J end by 4 bases, with 7 bases between. From germline, CDR1 is MNHEY and CDR2 SMNVEV (reference sequence). The PCR made use of 60 Vbeta and 13 Jbeta primers. Clones were read by immunoSEQ multiplex PCR, and TCRdb kept only the in-frame ones, dropping some. The sample lists approximately 170,000 clones, roughly 85% seen once, with 9.7% in the top ten. A remark on this clone: Antigen: not known.

J is TRBJ2-1 and V is TRBV27; D is possibly TRBD2 (6 bases). This TCR derives from a man aged 18-30 years in good health and CMV-seropositive. The sample comprised PBMCs. The CDR3 nucleotides are TGTGCCAGCAGTTTTGGGACTTACAATGAGCAGTTCTTC. Protein sequence: CASSFGTYNEQFF.